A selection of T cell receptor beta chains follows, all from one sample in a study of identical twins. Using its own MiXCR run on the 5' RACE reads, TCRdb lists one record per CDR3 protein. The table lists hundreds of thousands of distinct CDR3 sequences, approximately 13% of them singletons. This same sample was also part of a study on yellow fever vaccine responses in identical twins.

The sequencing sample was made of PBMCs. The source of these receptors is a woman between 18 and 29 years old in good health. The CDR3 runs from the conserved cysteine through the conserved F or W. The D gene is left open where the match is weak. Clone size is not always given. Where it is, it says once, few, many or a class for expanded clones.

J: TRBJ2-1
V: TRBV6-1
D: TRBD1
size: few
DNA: TGTGCCAGCACCTCATCGACAGGGGGATTCTACAATGAGCAGTTCTTC
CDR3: CASTSSTGGFYNEQFF

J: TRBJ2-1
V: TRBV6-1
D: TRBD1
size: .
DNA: TGTGCCAGCAGCTCGGGACAGGTGGGAAACAATGAGCAGTTCTTC
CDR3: CASSSGQVGNNEQFF

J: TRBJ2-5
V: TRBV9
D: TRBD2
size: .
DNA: TGTGCCAGCAGCGTTCAAGCGGGGGGGCCTGAGACCCAGTACTTC
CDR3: CASSVQAGGPETQYF

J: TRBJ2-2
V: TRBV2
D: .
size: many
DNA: TGTGCCAGCAGTGCGCAACGGAACACCGGGGAGCTGTTTTTT
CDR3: CASSAQRNTGELFF

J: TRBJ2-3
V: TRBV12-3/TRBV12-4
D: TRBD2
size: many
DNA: TGTGCCAGCAGAATCAAGGGAGGGGTTAGCACAGATACGCAGTATTTT
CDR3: CASRIKGGVSTDTQYF

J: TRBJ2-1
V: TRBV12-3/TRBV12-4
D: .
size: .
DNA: TGTGCCAGCACCCCCTTCGAGGACTACAATGAGCAGTTCTTC
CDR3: CASTPFEDYNEQFF

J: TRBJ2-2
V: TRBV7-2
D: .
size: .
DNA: TGTGCCAGCAGCTCCCTGCCGGGGAGGAACACCGGGGAGCTGTTTTTT
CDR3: CASSSLPGRNTGELFF

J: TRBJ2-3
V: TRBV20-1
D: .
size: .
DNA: TGCAGTGCTGGGACACCCCCAGATACGCAGTATTTT
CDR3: CSAGTPPDTQYF

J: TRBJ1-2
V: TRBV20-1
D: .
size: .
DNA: TGCAGTGAGAGAGAGTATGTCGGGGATGGCTACACCTTC
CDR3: CSEREYVGDGYTF

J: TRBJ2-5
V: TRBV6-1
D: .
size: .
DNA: TGTGCCAGCAGTGAAGCCGACGGGGCTCAGAGGCAAGAGACCCAGTACTTC
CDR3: CASSEADGAQRQETQYF

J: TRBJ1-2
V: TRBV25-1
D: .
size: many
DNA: TGTGCCAGCAGTGCTTGGGCAGGCTACACCTTC
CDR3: CASSAWAGYTF

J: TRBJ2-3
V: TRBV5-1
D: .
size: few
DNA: TGCGCCAGCAGCACCTTCCGGGACACAGATACGCAGTATTTT
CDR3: CASSTFRDTDTQYF

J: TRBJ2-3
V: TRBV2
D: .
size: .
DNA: TGTACCAGCAGTTTAGCCGCAGGGCGCTCTAGCACAGATACGCAGTATTTT
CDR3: CTSSLAAGRSSTDTQYF

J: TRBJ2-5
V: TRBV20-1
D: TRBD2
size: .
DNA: TGCAGTGCTAGAGATGCTAGCGGGGGGCAGGAGACCCAGTACTTC
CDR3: CSARDASGGQETQYF